The entry that follows covers one T cell receptor beta chain sequence. Antigen: not known. This sample stems from a study of lung T cells in sarcoidosis with Löfgren's syndrome. Whole-study findings and limits: Shared TRAV12-1 and TRBV2 CDR3 motifs across Löfgren's syndrome patients reportedly suggested public CD4+ TCRs. In alpha-beta pairs, TRAV12-1 favored TRBV2, and their CDR3s were homologous. Recognition of an unidentified sarcoidosis antigen was only suggested. TRAV12-1 and TRBV2 were reportedly most expanded in Löfgren's patients.

TCRdb ran MiXCR on the reads and lists one entry per CDR3 protein. The table includes about 9,400 distinct CDR3 sequences, about 20% detected once. V trimming: 5 bases; J trimming: 0 bases; junction bases outside the gene matches: 3. The CDR3 runs to 14 residues. Germline V gene data show CDR1 as LGHDT and CDR2 as YNNKEL (reference sequence). This TCR came from a human donor with sarcoidosis (Löfgren's syndrome or another form), or a control subject (not recorded which). The V call is TRBV3-1, the J call TRBJ2-7, with 8 bases lining up with TRBD1. Sequenced sample: CD4+ T cells from bronchoalveolar lavage. In nucleotides, the CDR3 is TGTGCCAGCAGCAGGGACAGGTACTCCTACGAGCAGTACTTC. Its translation is CASSRDRYSYEQYF.